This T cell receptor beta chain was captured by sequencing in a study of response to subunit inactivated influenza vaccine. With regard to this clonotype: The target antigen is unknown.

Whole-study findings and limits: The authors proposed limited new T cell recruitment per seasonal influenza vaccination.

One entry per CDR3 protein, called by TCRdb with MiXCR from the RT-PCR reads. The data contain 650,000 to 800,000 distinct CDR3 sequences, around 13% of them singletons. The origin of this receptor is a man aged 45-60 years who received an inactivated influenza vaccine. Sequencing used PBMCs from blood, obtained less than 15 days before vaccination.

The CDR3 DNA sequence: TGTGCCAGCATGACTAGAGACCTTTTAGCCAAAAACATTCAGTACTTC. This gives the protein CASMTRDLLAKNIQYF. The chain uses TRBV6-2 or TRBV6-3 and TRBJ2-4; possibly TRBD2 for D (6 bases). Trimming took off 7 bases at V and 0 bases at J, with 16 bases between the two ends. The CDR3 has 16 residues. Germline V CDR1 and CDR2: MNHEY, SVGEGT.